This passage covers 20 T cell receptor beta chains from one sample sequenced in a study of T cells in Graves' hyperthyroidism and ophthalmopathy. Amplification yielded TCR beta CDR3 regions, with RNA transcripts as the source. A first-round RT-PCR of the TCR CDR3 used the HTBI primer set. TCRdb re-analysed the multiplex PCR reads in MiXCR, keeping a single row per CDR3 protein. The sample lists roughly 600,000 distinct CDR3 sequences; about 14% were seen once. What was sequenced was blood. All receptors come from a woman in her forties or fifties with Graves' ophthalmopathy.

This clonotype was observed many times. The V gene is TRBV3-1, the J gene TRBJ1-1, with a weak D call TRBD1 (5 bases). The CDR3 runs 14 residues. V was clipped by 0 bases and J by 4 bases, with 9 bases between them. Germline V gives CDR1 LGHDT, CDR2 YNNKEL (reference sequence). CDR3 in amino acids: CASSQEFRGTEAFF. The DNA of the CDR3 is TGTGCCAGCAGCCAAGAATTTAGGGGCACTGAAGCTTTCTTT.

This clonotype appeared once. The chain joins TRBV28 to TRBJ2-1, with a weak D call TRBD2 (7 bases). The CDR3 spans 14 residues. V was shortened by 5 bases and J by 9 bases, with 17 bases between the two germline ends. Germline CDR1 and CDR2: MDHEN and SYDVKM. The CDR3 region has the DNA TGTGCCAGCAGTGCAGCCGGAAGGGGGGGTGAGCAGTTCTTC. Encoded protein: CASSAAGRGGEQFF.

This clonotype has ten or more counts. This may be a read error: a much more frequent sequence differs by one nucleotide. The V gene is TRBV9, the J gene TRBJ2-2; TRBD2 agrees at 8 bases. The J segment lost 1 base and the V segment lost 4 bases, leaving 0 bases of the junction unmatched. Per the germline V gene, CDR1 is SGDLS and CDR2 is YYNGEE. The CDR3 extends over 14 amino acids. The CDR3 loop is CASSTSGNTGELFF. In DNA form, the CDR3 reads TGTGCCAGCAGCACTAGCGGGAACACCGGGGAGCTGTTTTTT.

The rearrangement uses TRBV28 and TRBJ2-5; TRBD1 agrees at 7 bases. Germline V gene sequence: CDR1 MDHEN, CDR2 SYDVKM. The CDR3 runs 14 residues. V was pared by 6 bases and J by 5 bases, with 9 bases of the junction left unmatched. The chain's CDR3 is CASSAWGQQETQYF. The CDR3 DNA is TGTGCCAGCAGCGCTTGGGGACAGCAGGAGACCCAGTACTTC. The entire variable domain, with the rest obtained from reference TRBV28 and TRBJ2-5, is as follows: DVKVTQSSRYLVKRTGEKVFLECVQDMDHENMFWYRQDPGLGLRLIYFSYDVKMKEKGDIPEGYSVSREKKERFSLILESASTNQTSMYLCASSAWGQQETQYFGPGTRLLVL.

This clonotype was found many times. The chain couples TRBV20-1 to TRBJ2-7; D may be TRBD2 (5 bases). Per germline, CDR1 DFQATT and CDR2 SNEGSKA (reference sequence). V was clipped by 1 base and J by 4 bases, with 17 bases between them. The CDR3 totals 15 residues. This chain's CDR3 is CSARGDERRPYEQYF. Written as DNA, the CDR3 is TGCAGTGCTAGAGGGGATGAGCGGAGACCTTACGAGCAGTACTTC.

This clonotype was seen ten or more times. V gene TRBV13 combines with J gene TRBJ2-7; D is possibly TRBD2 (5 bases). The CDR3 extends over 16 amino acids. Germline V gene lookup returns CDR1 PRHDT and CDR2 FYEKMQ (reference sequence). With 5 bases removed from V and 4 bases from J, the gap between germline ends came to 21 bases. The CDR3 coding sequence is TGTGCCAGCAGCCCAGTAACACGGACTCACCGGTACGAGCAGTACTTC. Its protein product is CASSPVTRTHRYEQYF.

The CDR3 sequence is CASSQDPGLAGGPRRELFF. The CDR3 region has the DNA TGTGCCAGCAGCCAAGACCCTGGACTAGCGGGAGGCCCTCGCCGGGAGCTGTTTTTT. The chain has TRBV4-2 and TRBJ2-2; 14 bases agree with TRBD2. This CDR3 region has 19 residues. V dropped 0 bases and J dropped 9; count of bases not matched to a gene: 12. Germline assignment: CDR1 LGHNA and CDR2 YNFKEQ.

This clonotype appeared a few times. The rearrangement joins TRBV7-9 to TRBJ2-5; 9 bases map to TRBD2. V lost 7 bases and J lost 7; bases outside the gene matches: 19. The CDR3 has 17 amino acids. In germline, CDR1 is SEHNR, CDR2 FQNEAQ (reference sequence). The CDR3 coding sequence is TGTGCCAGCATACTAGACGGGGCGGGAGGGCCTGAGGTGACCCAGTACTTC. Protein product: CASILDGAGGPEVTQYF.

This clonotype was observed a few times. The rearrangement uses TRBV15 and TRBJ2-1, with D possibly TRBD2 on 5 matching bases. Germline V lookup: CDR1 LNHNV, CDR2 YYDKDF (reference sequence). Trimming shortened V by 3 bases and J by 3 bases, and 15 bases separated the two germline ends. The CDR3 runs to 16 residues. The CDR3 DNA reads as TGTGCCACCAGCAGCGAGGGAGTAGTAAGCTACAATGAGCAGTTCTTC. This encodes CATSSEGVVSYNEQFF.

In its sample, this clonotype was seen many times. The chain has TRBV2 and TRBJ2-5; no clear D. Trimming took off 5 bases at V and 5 bases at J, with 9 bases between the two ends. Germline loops: CDR1 SNHLY, CDR2 FYNNEI. The CDR3 loop spans 12 amino acids. The CDR3, as DNA: TGTGCCAGCAGTCGGACCTATGAGACCCAGTACTTC. Translated, it gives CASSRTYETQYF. Full variable domain (missing parts from reference TRBV2 and TRBJ2-5): EPEVTQTPSHQVTQMGQEVILRCVPISNHLYFYWYRQILGQKVEFLVSFYNNEISEKSEIFDDQFSVERPDGSNFTLKIRSTKLEDSAMYFCASSRTYETQYFGPGTRLLVL.

This chain links TRBV19 with TRBJ2-1, with 12 positions matching TRBD1. CDR1 and CDR2 (germline): LNHDA, SQIVND (reference sequence). CDR3 length: 16 amino acids. Trimming cost V 3 bases and J 6 bases; bases outside gene matches: 6. CDR3 amino acids: CASSMRGQGAINEQFF. The DNA for the CDR3 is TGTGCCAGTAGTATGCGGGGACAGGGGGCAATCAATGAGCAGTTCTTC. The complete variable domain, with remaining parts taken from reference TRBV19 and TRBJ2-1, reads DGGITQSPKYLFRKEGQNVTLSCEQNLNHDAMYWYRQDPGQGLRLIYYSQIVNDFQKGDIAEGYSVSREKKESFPLTVTSAQKNPTAFYLCASSMRGQGAINEQFFGPGTRLTVL.

V usage is TRBV20-1 and J usage is TRBJ1-2; the match to TRBD1 covers 10 bases. Germline V gene lookup returns CDR1 DFQATT and CDR2 SNEGSKA (reference sequence). After removal of 3 bases from V and 6 bases from J, the junction contained 4 bases not matched to a gene. This CDR3 contains 13 residues. CDR3 DNA: TGCAGTGCTAGTGCCGGGACAGGGGATGGCTACACCTTC. Translating it yields CSASAGTGDGYTF.

Comments on this clonotype: An end of the junction differs from the germline gene, which may be a read error. V gene TRBV12-3 or TRBV12-4 combines with J gene TRBJ2-4; tentatively, D is TRBD1 or TRBD2 (5 bases each). This CDR3 is 13 amino acids long. The CDR3 nucleotides are TGTGCCAGCAGTCCCGGGGCAGCAAACACTCAGTACTTC. This codes for CASSPGAANTQYF.

This clonotype was seen at least ten times. V gene TRBV7-6 combines with J gene TRBJ2-1, with TRBD2 matching 11 bases. Per germline, CDR1 SGHVS and CDR2 FNYEAQ. Trimming cost V 0 bases and J 3 bases; bases outside gene matches: 7. This CDR3 is built from 18 residues. The CDR3 nucleotides read TGTGCCAGCAGCTTAGCGCGGACTAGCGGGTCAAACTACAATGAGCAGTTCTTC. This encodes CASSLARTSGSNYNEQFF. Full variable domain (missing parts from reference TRBV7-6 and TRBJ2-1): GAGVSQSPRYKVTKRGQDVALRCDPISGHVSLYWYRQALGQGPEFLTYFNYEAQQDKSGLPNDRFSAERPEGSISTLTIQRTEQRDSAMYRCASSLARTSGSNYNEQFFGPGTRLTVL.

The CDR3 sequence is CASSLTTPTYNEQFF. Written as DNA, the CDR3 is TGCGCCAGCAGCTTGACTACACCCACCTACAATGAGCAGTTCTTC. V and J are TRBV5-1 and TRBJ2-1; D gene ambiguous. Germline assignment: CDR1 SGHRS and CDR2 YFSETQ. The V and J ends lost 1 base and 2 bases respectively, with 10 bases between them. This CDR3 has 15 amino acids.

The table lists this clonotype with many counts. The chain couples TRBV3-1 to TRBJ2-7; unclear D gene. Germline loops: CDR1 LGHDT, CDR2 YNNKEL (reference sequence). CDR3 length: 13 amino acids. V lost 3 bases and J 3 bases, leaving 9 bases between the germline ends. The CDR3 DNA reads as TGTGCCAGCAGCCATCGATGGGACTACGAGCAGTACTTC. Translation: CASSHRWDYEQYF.

This clonotype showed up many times. The CDR3 here is CASRNTGTGITDTQYF. The CDR3 region has the DNA TGTGCCAGCAGGAACACCGGGACAGGGATCACAGATACGCAGTATTTT. The genes are TRBV12-3 or TRBV12-4 and TRBJ2-3; 9 positions match TRBD1. The CDR3 totals 16 residues. V shed 6 bases, J shed 2 bases, and the junction held 9 bases outside the gene matches.

A few counts support this clonotype. The genes are TRBV25-1 and TRBJ1-1; the match to TRBD1 covers 9 bases. With 3 bases clipped from V and 3 bases from J, the junction kept 5 bases outside the gene matches. The CDR3 consists of 15 residues. Germline assignment: CDR1 MGHDK and CDR2 SYGVNS. CDR3 region: CASSDPRTGDTEAFF. CDR3 in DNA: TGTGCCAGCAGTGATCCCAGGACAGGGGACACTGAAGCTTTCTTT.

This clonotype has a count of ten or more. This chain connects TRBV3-1 to TRBJ1-1; D call uncertain. The germline V and J ends were trimmed by 3 bases and 1 base, with 9 bases remaining between them. The length of the CDR3 is 14 residues. In germline, CDR1 is LGHDT, CDR2 YNNKEL (reference sequence). This chain's CDR3 is CASSQRDTNTEAFF. The CDR3 DNA follows: TGTGCCAGCAGCCAGAGAGACACGAACACTGAAGCTTTCTTT.

This clonotype has ten or more counts. Here the CDR3 reads CASSLAQGAYNEQFF. The CDR3 nucleotides are TGTGCCAGCAGCTTAGCGCAGGGGGCCTACAATGAGCAGTTCTTC. V is TRBV7-2 and J is TRBJ2-1, with TRBD1 matching 7 bases. The CDR3 extends over 15 amino acids. V gave up 0 bases and J gave up 2 bases; unmatched junction bases: 1. Germline V gene data show CDR1 as SGHTA and CDR2 as FQGNSA.